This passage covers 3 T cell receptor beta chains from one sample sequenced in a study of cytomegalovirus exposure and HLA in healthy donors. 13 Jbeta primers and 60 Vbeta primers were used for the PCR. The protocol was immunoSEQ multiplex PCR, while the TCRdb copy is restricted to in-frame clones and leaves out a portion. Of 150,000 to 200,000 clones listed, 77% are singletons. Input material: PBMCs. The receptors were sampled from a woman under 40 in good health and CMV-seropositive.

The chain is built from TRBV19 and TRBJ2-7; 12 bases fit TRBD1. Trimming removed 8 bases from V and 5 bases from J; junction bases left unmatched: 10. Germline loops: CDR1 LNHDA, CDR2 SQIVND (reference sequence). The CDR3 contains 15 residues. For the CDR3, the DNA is TGTGCCAGTGAAGCTACCGGGACAGGGGGCGACGAGCAGTACTTC. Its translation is CASEATGTGGDEQYF.

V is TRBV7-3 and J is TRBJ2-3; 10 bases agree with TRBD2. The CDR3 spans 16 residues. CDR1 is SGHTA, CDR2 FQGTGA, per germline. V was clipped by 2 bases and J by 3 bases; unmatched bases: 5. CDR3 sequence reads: CASSLAIAGGTDTQYF. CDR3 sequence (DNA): TGTGCCAGCAGCTTAGCTATAGCGGGAGGAACAGATACGCAGTATTTT. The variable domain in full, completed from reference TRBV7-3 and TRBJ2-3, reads GAGVSQTPSNKVTEKGKYVELRCDPISGHTALYWYRQSLGQGPEFLIYFQGTGAADDSGLPNDRFFAVRPEGSVSTLKIQRTERGDSAVYLCASSLAIAGGTDTQYFGPGTRLTVL.

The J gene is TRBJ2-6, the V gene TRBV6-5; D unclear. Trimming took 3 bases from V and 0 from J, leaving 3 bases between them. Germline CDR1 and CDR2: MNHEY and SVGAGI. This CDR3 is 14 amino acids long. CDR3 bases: TGTGCCAGCAGTTATTACTCTGGGGCCAACGTCCTGACTTTC. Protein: CASSYYSGANVLTF.